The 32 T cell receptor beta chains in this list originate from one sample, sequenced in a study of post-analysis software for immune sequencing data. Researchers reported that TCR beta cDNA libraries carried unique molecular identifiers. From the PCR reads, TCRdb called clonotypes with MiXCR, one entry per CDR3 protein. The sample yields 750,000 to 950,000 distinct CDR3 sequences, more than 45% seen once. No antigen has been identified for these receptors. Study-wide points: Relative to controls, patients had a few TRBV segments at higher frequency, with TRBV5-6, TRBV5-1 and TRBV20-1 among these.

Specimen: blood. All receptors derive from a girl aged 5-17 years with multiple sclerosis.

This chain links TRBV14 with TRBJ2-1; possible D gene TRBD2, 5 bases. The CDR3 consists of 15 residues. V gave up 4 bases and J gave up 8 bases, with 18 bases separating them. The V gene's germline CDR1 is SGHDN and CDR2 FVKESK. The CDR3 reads CASSRGLRLMDEQFF. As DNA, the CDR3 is TGTGCCAGCAGCCGCGGGTTGAGACTGATGGATGAGCAGTTCTTC.

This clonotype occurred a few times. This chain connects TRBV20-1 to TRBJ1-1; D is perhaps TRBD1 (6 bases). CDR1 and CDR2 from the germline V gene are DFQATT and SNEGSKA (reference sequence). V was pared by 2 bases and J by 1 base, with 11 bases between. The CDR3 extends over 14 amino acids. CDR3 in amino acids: CSARLAGANTEAFF. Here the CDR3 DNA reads TGCAGTGCTAGACTGGCGGGGGCGAACACTGAAGCTTTCTTT.

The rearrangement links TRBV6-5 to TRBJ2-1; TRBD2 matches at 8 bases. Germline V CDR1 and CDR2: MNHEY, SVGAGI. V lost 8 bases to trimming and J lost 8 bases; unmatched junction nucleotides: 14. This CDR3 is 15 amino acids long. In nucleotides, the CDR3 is TGTGCCAGCGCCTTCGGGACTAGATTAGACGATGAGCAGTTCTTC. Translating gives CASAFGTRLDDEQFF.

In nucleotides, the CDR3 is TGCAGCCACCCTAAAGGCTGCACAGATACGCAGTATTTT. Amino acid sequence: CSHPKGCTDTQYF. This chain joins TRBV20-1 and TRBJ2-3; D gene unclear. Germline V gene sequence: CDR1 DFQATT, CDR2 SNEGSKA (reference sequence). CDR3 length: 13 residues.

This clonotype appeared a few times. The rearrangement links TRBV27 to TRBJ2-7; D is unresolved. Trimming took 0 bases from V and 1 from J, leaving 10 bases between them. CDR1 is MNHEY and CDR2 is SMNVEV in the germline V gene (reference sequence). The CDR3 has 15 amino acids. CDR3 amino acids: CASSLSKGRSYEQYF. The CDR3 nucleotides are TGTGCCAGCAGTTTATCAAAGGGCCGATCCTACGAGCAGTACTTC.

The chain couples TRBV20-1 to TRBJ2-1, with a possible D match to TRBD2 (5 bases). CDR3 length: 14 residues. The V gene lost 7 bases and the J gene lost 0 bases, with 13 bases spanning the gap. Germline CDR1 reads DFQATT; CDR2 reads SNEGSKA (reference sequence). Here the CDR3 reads CSVGRVASYNEQFF. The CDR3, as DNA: TGCAGTGTTGGGCGGGTGGCCTCCTACAATGAGCAGTTCTTC.

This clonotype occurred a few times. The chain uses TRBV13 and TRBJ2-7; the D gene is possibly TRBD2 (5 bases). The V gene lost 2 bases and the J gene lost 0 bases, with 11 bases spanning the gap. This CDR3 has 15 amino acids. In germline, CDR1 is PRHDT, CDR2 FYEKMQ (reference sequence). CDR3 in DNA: TGTGCCAGCAGCTTAATCGGACTGGGCTCCTACGAGCAGTACTTC. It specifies CASSLIGLGSYEQYF.

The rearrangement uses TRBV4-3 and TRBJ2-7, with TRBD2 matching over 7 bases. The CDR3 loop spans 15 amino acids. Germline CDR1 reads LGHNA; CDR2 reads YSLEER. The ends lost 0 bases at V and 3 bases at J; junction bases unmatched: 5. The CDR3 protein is CASSQDRSGIYEQYF. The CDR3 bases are TGCGCCAGCAGCCAAGATCGGAGCGGGATCTACGAGCAGTACTTC.

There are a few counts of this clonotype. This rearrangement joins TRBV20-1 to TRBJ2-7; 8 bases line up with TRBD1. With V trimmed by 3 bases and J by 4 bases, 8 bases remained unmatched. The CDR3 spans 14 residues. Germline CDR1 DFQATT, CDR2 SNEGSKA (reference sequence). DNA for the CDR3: TGCAGTGCTAGTGCCGGGACAGGAGGATACGAGCAGTACTTC. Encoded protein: CSASAGTGGYEQYF.

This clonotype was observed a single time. The CDR3 loop reads CSARVASGTTYLYNEQFF. The CDR3 DNA reads TGCAGTGCTAGAGTCGCTAGCGGCACTACCTACCTGTACAATGAGCAGTTCTTC. The rearrangement links TRBV20-1 to TRBJ2-1; 7 nucleotides align to TRBD2. The trim removed 1 base at V and 4 bases at J, leaving 16 bases unmatched. This CDR3 is built from 18 residues. Germline loops: CDR1 DFQATT, CDR2 SNEGSKA (reference sequence).

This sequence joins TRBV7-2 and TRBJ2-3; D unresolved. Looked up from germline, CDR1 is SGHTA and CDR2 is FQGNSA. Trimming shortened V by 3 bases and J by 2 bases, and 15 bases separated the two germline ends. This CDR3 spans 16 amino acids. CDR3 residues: CASSLGRQRTTDTQYF. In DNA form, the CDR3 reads TGTGCCAGCAGCTTGGGCAGGCAAAGGACCACAGATACGCAGTATTTT.

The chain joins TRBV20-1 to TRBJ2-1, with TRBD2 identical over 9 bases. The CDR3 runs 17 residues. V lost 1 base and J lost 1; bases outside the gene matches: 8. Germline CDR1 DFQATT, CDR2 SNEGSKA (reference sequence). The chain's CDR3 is CSARAPGAGGSYNEQFF. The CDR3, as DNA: TGCAGTGCTAGAGCCCCCGGCGCGGGAGGGTCCTACAATGAGCAGTTCTTC.

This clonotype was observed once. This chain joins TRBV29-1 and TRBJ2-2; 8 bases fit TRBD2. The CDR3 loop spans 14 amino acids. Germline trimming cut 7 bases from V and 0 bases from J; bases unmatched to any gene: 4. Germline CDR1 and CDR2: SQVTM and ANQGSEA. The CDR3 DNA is TGCAGCGCTCGAGCGGGAGCGAACACCGGGGAGCTGTTTTTT. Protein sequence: CSARAGANTGELFF.

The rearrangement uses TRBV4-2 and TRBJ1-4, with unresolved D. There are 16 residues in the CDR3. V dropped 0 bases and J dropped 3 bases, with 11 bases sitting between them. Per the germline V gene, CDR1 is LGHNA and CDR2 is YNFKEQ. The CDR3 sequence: CASSQEVGSANEKLFF. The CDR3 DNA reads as TGTGCCAGCAGCCAAGAAGTTGGGTCGGCTAATGAAAAACTGTTTTTT.

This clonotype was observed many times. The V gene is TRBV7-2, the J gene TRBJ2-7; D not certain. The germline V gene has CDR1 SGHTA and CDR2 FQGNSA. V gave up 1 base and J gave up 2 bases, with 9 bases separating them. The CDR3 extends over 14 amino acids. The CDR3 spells CASSLGGLAYEQYF. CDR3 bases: TGTGCCAGCAGCTTAGGGGGATTGGCCTACGAGCAGTACTTC. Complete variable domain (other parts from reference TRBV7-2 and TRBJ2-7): GAGVSQSPSNKVTEKGKDVELRCDPISGHTALYWYRQSLGQGLEFLIYFQGNSAPDKSGLPSDRFSAERTGGSVSTLTIQRTQQEDSAVYLCASSLGGLAYEQYFGPGTRLTVT.

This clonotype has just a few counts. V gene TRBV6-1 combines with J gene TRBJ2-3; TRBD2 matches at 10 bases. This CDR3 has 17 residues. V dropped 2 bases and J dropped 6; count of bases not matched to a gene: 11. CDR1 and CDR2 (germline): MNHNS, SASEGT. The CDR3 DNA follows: TGTGCCAGCAGTGAACGCCCAGCGGGAGGGCCTTGGGATACGCAGTATTTT. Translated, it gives CASSERPAGGPWDTQYF.

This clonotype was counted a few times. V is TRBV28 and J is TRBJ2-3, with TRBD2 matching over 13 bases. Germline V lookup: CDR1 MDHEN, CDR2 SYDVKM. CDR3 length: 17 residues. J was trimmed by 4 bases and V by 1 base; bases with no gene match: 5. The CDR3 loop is CASSLLTSGRIPDTQYF. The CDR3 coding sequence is TGTGCCAGCAGTTTATTGACTAGCGGGAGGATCCCAGATACGCAGTATTTT.

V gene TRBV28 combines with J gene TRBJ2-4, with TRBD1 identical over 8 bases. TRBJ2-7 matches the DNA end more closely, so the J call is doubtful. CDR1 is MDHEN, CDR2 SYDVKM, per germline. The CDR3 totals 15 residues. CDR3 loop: CASSLWGQAAYEQYF. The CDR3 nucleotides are TGTGCCAGCAGTTTATGGGGACAGGCAGCCTACGAGCAGTACTTC.

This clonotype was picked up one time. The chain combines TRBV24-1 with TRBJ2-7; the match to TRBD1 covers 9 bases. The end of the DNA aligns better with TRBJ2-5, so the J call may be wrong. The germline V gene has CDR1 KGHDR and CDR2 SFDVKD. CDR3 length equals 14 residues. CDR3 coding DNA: TGTGCCACCAGTGATTTTGGACAGGGGAAGACCCAGTACTTC. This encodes CATSDFGQGKTQYF.

The CDR3 spells CASSLEANEKLFF. The CDR3 DNA reads TGTGCCAGCAGCTTAGAAGCGAATGAAAAACTGTTTTTT. This chain connects TRBV11-3 to TRBJ1-4; D remains ambiguous. V lost 0 bases and J 5 bases, leaving 4 bases between the germline ends. This CDR3 comprises 13 residues. Germline CDR1 is SGHNT and CDR2 is YENEEA. Looking up the rest from reference TRBV11-3 and TRBJ1-4 gives the full variable domain: EAGVVQSPRYKIIEKKQPVAFWCNPISGHNTLYWYLQNLGQGPELLIRYENEEAVDDSQLPKDRFSAERLKGVDSTLKIQPAELGDSAVYLCASSLEANEKLFFGSGTQLSVL.

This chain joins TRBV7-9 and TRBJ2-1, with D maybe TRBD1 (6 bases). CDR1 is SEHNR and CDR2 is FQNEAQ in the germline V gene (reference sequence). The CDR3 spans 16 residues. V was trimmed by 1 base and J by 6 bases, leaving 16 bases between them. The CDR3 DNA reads TGTGCCAGCAGCTTAGTGGGGGCTGCCCGCTGCAATGAGCAGTTCTTC. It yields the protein CASSLVGAARCNEQFF.

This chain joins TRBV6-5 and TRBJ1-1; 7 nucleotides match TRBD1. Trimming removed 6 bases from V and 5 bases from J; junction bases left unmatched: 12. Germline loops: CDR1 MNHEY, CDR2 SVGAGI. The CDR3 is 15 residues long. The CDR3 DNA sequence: TGTGCCAGCAGGCCTTACAGGGGCGGGGGGACTGAAGCTTTCTTT. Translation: CASRPYRGGGTEAFF.

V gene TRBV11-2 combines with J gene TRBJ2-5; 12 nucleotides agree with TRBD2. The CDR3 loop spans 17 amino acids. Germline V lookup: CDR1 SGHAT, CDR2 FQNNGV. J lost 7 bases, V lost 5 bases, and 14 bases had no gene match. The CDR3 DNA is TGTGCCAGCAGCCCCGATCGGACTAGCGGGGACTATGGGACCCAGTACTTC. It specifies CASSPDRTSGDYGTQYF.

The CDR3 DNA sequence: TGTGCCAGCGCCCGTGTTCCGGGGCTCCGGTACTATGGCTACACCTTC. Residues: CASARVPGLRYYGYTF. This chain links TRBV27 with TRBJ1-2, with a possible D match to TRBD1 (5 bases). V lost 8 bases and J 3 bases, leaving 22 bases between the germline ends. From germline, CDR1 is MNHEY and CDR2 SMNVEV (reference sequence). This CDR3 spans 16 amino acids.

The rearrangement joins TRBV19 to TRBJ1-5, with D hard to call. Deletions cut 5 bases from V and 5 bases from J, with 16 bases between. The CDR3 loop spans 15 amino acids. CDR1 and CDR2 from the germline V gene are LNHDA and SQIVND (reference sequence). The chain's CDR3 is CASSYVPRNHQPQHF. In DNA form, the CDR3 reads TGTGCCAGTAGTTATGTACCAAGGAACCATCAGCCCCAGCATTTT.

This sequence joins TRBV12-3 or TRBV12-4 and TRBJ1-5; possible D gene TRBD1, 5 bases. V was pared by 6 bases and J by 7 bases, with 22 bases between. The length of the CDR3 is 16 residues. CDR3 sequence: CASSSPPDSLGQPQHF. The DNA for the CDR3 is TGTGCCAGCAGCAGCCCGCCCGACAGTTTAGGACAGCCCCAGCATTTT.

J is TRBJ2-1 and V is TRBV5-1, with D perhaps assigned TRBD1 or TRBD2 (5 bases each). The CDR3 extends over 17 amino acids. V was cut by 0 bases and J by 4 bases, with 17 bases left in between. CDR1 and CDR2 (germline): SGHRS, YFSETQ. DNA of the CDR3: TGCGCCAGCAGCTTGGCAGGGACCCACGGAAGGTACAATGAGCAGTTCTTC. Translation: CASSLAGTHGRYNEQFF.

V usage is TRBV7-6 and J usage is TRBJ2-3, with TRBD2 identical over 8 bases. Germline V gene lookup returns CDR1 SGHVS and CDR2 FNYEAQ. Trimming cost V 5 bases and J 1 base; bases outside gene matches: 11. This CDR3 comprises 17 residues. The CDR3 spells CASSPNVREAGTDTQYF. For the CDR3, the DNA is TGTGCCAGCAGCCCGAATGTGCGGGAGGCGGGCACAGATACGCAGTATTTT. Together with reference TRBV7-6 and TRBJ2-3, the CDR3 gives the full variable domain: GAGVSQSPRYKVTKRGQDVALRCDPISGHVSLYWYRQALGQGPEFLTYFNYEAQQDKSGLPNDRFSAERPEGSISTLTIQRTEQRDSAMYRCASSPNVREAGTDTQYFGPGTRLTVL.

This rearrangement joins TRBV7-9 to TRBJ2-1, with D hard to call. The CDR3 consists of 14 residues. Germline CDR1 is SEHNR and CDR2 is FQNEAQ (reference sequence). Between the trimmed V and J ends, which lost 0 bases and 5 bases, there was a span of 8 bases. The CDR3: CASSLAERNNEQFF. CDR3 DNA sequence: TGTGCCAGCAGCTTAGCGGAAAGAAACAATGAGCAGTTCTTC.

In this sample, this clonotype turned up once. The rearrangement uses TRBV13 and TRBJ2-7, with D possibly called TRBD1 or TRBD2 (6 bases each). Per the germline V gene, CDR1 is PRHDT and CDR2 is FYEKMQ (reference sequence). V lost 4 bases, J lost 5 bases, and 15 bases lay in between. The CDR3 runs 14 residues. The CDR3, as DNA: TGTGCCAGCAGCTCACACGGGGGCTCGGACGAGCAGTACTTC. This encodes CASSSHGGSDEQYF.

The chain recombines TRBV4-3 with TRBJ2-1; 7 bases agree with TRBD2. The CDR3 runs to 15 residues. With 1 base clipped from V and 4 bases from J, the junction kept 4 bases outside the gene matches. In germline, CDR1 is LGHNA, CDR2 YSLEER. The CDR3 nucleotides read TGCGCCAGCAGCCAAGTTATGGGACTATACAATGAGCAGTTCTTC. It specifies CASSQVMGLYNEQFF.

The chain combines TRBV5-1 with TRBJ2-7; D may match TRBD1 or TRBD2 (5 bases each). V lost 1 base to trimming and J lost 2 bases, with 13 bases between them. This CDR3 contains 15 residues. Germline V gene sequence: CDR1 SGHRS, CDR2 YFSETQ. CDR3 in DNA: TGCGCCAGCAGCTTGAGAACGGGACGAGCCTACGAGCAGTACTTC. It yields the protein CASSLRTGRAYEQYF.